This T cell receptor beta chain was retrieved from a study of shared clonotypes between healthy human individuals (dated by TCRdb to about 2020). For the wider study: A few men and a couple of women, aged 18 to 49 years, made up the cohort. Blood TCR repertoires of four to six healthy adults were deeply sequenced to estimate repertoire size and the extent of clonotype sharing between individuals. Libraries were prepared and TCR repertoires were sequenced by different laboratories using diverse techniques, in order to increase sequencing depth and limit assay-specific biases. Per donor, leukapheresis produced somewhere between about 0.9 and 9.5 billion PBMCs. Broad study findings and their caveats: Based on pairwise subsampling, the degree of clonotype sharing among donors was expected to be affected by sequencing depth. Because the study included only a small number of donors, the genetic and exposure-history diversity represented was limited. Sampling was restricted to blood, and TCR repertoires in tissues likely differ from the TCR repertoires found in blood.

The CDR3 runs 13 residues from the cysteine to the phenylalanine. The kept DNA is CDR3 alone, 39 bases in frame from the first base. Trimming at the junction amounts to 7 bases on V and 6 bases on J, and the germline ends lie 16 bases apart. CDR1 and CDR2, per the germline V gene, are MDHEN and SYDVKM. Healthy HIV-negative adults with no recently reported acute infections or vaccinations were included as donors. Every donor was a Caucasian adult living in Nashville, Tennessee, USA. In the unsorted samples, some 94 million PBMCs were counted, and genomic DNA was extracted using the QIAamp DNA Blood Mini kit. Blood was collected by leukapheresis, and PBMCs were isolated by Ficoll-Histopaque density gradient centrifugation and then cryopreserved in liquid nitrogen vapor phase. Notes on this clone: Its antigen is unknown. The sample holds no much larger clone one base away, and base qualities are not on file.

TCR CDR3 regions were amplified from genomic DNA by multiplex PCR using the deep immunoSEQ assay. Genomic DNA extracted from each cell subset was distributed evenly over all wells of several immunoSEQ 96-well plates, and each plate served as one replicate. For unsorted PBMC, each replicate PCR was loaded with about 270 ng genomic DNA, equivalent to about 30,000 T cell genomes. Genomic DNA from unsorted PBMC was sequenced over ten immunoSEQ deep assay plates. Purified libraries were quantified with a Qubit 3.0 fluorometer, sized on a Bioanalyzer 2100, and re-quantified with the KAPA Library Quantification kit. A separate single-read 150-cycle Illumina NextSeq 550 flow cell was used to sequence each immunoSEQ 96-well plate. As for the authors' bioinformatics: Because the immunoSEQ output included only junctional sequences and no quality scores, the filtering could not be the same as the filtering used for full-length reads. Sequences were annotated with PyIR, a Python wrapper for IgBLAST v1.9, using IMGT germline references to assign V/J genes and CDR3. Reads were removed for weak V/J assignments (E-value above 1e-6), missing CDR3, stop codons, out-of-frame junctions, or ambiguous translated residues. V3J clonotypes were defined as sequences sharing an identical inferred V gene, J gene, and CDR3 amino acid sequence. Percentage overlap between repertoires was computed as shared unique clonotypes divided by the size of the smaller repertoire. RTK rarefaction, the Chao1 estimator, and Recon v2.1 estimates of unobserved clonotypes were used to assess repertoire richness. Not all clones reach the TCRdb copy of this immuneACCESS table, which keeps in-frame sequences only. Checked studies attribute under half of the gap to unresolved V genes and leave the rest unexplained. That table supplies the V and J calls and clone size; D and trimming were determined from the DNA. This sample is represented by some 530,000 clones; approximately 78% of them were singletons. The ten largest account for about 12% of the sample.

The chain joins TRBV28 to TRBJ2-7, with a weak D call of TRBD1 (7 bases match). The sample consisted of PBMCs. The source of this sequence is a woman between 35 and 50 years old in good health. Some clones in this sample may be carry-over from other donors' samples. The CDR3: CASTAGQPSEQYF. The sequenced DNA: TGTGCCAGCACCGCGGGACAGCCTAGCGAGCAGTACTTC.